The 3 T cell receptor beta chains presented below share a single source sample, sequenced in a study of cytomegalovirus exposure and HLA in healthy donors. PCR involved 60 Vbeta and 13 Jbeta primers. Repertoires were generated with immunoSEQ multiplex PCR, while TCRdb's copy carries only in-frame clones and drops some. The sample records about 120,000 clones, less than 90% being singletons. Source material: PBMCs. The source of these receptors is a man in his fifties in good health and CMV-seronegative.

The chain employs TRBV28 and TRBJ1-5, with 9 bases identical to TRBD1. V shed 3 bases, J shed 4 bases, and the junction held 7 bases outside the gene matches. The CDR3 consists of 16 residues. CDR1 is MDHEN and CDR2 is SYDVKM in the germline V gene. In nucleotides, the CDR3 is TGTGCCAGCAGTTTCAGGGGACAGGGAGTAAATCAGCCCCAGCATTTT. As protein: CASSFRGQGVNQPQHF.

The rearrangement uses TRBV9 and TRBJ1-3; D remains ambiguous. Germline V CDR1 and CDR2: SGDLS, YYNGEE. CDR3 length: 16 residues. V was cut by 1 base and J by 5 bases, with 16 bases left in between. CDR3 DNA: TGTGCCAGCAGCGTAAGTTGGGAGTTTCCTCGAAACACCATATATTTT. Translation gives CASSVSWEFPRNTIYF.

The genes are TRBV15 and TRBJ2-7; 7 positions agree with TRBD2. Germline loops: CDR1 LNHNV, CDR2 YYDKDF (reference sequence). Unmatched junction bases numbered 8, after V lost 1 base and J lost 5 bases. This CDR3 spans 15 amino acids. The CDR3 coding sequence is TGTGCCACCAGCAGAGTGTATGACGGGAGGAACGAGCAGTACTTC. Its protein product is CATSRVYDGRNEQYF.